The T cell receptor (beta chain) described here comes from a study of cytomegalovirus exposure and HLA in healthy donors (TCRdb year 2017). With regard to the full study: In an earlier analysis of several hundred of the donors, roughly 300 Gb of sequence data and some 100 million unique TCR beta sequences from about 179 million T cells were reported. Around 330 gigabases of sequencing data and around 88 million unique TCR sequences made up an early release that covered over 550 HLA-typed donors. Of the roughly 420 genotyped donors, 70% to 90% were placed in the genetic ancestry cluster associated with self-reported Caucasian donors. The study aimed to test whether signatures of past pathogen exposure could be identified by cataloging public T cell receptors. Using immunosequencing, the study profiled T cell repertoires from about 610 subjects and related those repertoires to cytomegalovirus serostatus. Besides the first cohort of under 700 subjects, a separate validation cohort made up of 120 different subjects was used. To predict cytomegalovirus infection status, the study combined high-throughput TCR immunosequencing, statistical association of individual TCRs with disease status, and machine learning. To study patterns of TCR occurrence, a later analysis re-analyzed previously published TCR beta repertoires from hundreds of donors and added high-resolution HLA genotyping. Rather than using new phenotypic data, the later analysis identified candidate immune exposures from TCR beta sequences and from how often those sequences occurred across donors. To decide whether each TCR beta V gene segment behaved as functional or pseudogenic, an earlier analysis of 587 of the donors relied on high-throughput TCR beta sequencing. Donor age, sex, ethnicity and CMV serostatus were collected together with the repertoire data. A later genetic analysis used genome-wide SNP genotypes for about three fifths of the 666 donors, treating that subset as a discovery cohort. All discovery cohort repertoires had been generated using a single sequencing platform. Both class I and class II loci were covered by HLA typing, at four-digit resolution. Typing coverage differed by locus: A, B, C, DRB1 and DQB1 were typed in about 620-630 donors, DQA1 in 522, DPA1 in over 600, and DPB1 in approximately 450. Roughly 5 DR-DQ haplotypes were treated as single units for association and clustering because of strong linkage in the cohort. Among 398 genotyped donors of the cohort, an average of roughly 230,000 unique TCR beta nucleotide sequences was sequenced per donor, of which 15% to 20% were non-productive. The paper as a whole reports these results and caveats: In the study, some 180 TCR beta chains were listed as associated with cytomegalovirus. The only immune exposure information available for the cohort was CMV serostatus. Across donors, most TCR sequences were observed very rarely, whereas some public TCRs were present in many individuals. In a later genetic analysis, fewer N-insertions in productive TCRs were reported among donors in an Asian-associated ancestry cluster than the approximately 710-donor mean. Because some donors lacked HLA typing at each locus, the association tests relied only on the typed subset. In this cohort, only TCR beta chains were sequenced, and detectable features were limited by the absence of alpha or paired-chain data. A few of the identified cytomegalovirus-associated TCR beta chains were confirmed in vitro to be specific for cytomegalovirus antigens. Broadly in line with IMGT annotations, most TCR beta V segments showed up in productive rearrangements about 87% or about 30% of the time in an earlier analysis of around 550 of the donors. The classifier was reported to diagnose cytomegalovirus status with high specificity and sensitivity in both the original and validation cohorts. Several of the top co-occurrence clusters appeared to be linked to parvovirus B19, influenza, CMV and Epstein-Barr virus, according to a later analysis. In a later genetic analysis, a missense DCLRE1C variant was associated with V-gene and J-gene trimming of TCR beta chains, and the association was replicated in an independent cohort. In a later analysis, HLA-associated TCR beta chains were found to be more clonally expanded and to have lower generation probabilities than equally common non-associated chains. A cluster of highly shared sequence variants was judged likely to be a technical artifact of the sequencing pipeline. The authors suggested that the approach could potentially be extended to other disease states and immunological phenotypes. In a later analysis, TCR association rates were found to vary across HLA loci, with the most associated TCRs seen for DRB1 alleles and the fewest for HLA-C alleles. Correlated functional status among segregating V segments might be attributable to linkage disequilibrium, but an unknown experimental factor could not be ruled out. A further reported finding was that TCR beta sequences accurately predicted the HLA-A and HLA-B alleles for most subjects in the first cohort. The earlier analysis of about 600 of the donors excluded approximately 17 rarely observed V segments, including chromosome 9 orphons, because counts were too low. When HLA alleles, especially DR and DQ, strongly co-occurred, attributing TCR associations to individual alleles was difficult. Roughly uniform sequencing depth across donors was assumed in presence/absence analyses, although this assumption may not hold. In a later analysis, most CMV-associated TCR beta chains were found to appear HLA-restricted, with HLA associations seemingly driven largely by CMV exposure. In a later analysis, 16,951 TCR beta sequences were associated with specific HLA alleles at a false discovery rate of 0.05.

Notes on this clone: What this receptor recognizes is not known. No base quality values were provided; no much bigger clone lies one nucleotide off.

The cohort was made up of several hundred healthy bone marrow donors. At the time of sampling, every cohort member was nominally healthy, though immune exposures that went unrecorded were likely present. The donor tested CMV seronegative and was one of the 352 seronegative cohort members. Each donor provided a peripheral blood sample, and peripheral blood mononuclear cells were used for TCR beta sequencing. Genomic DNA was extracted from the blood cell samples with the Qiagen DNeasy Blood Extraction Kit. Receptors were amplified or captured by the immunoSEQ multiplex PCR assay. For the multiplex PCR, a mixture combining 60 forward primers for TCR Vbeta segments and 13 reverse primers for TCR Jbeta segments was used. The CDR3 region of rearranged TCR beta genes was amplified from genomic DNA by a multiplex PCR assay. The amplified TCR beta libraries were sequenced on the Illumina HiSeq System as 87-base-pair reads. As for the authors' bioinformatics: Across the 600 to 700 repertoires, a later analysis counted approximately 75 million unique TCR beta chains, around 10 million of which were shared by at least two donors. To remove PCR and sequencing errors, raw reads were error-corrected and collapsed into unique sequences using a nearest-neighbor algorithm that merged closely related sequences. To assign V, D and J gene segments, CDR3 sequences were aligned to IMGT reference sequences. For a sequence to be retained, at least a six-nucleotide match to both a V gene segment and a J gene segment was required. Rearrangements were classified as productive when the CDR3 lacked stop codons and remained in frame with V and J, and all other rearrangements were classified as non-productive. CDR3 was defined according to IMGT convention as the region running from the second conserved V-encoded cysteine to the conserved J-encoded phenylalanine. The earlier analysis of about 500 of the donors excluded sequences that lacked an unambiguous match to a single V gene segment. In an earlier analysis of some 590 of the donors, V segments were called functional above 56.7% productive rearrangements and were called segregating when the between-donor standard deviation exceeded 5%. A statistical classification framework was built to diagnose cytomegalovirus status from the catalog of TCR beta chain sequences. A later analysis assigned V and J genes by comparing TCR nucleotide sequences with IMGT/GENE-DB human TR gene sequences. In a later analysis, CDR3 sequences and most-parsimonious VDJ recombination scenarios were assigned using the TCRdist pipeline. In a later analysis, each TCR beta chain was defined by its CDR3 amino acid sequence together with its V-gene family, and reads without a unique V-gene family were excluded. To address suspected cross-contamination and a sequencing artifact, a later analysis removed roughly 580 highly shared, low-generation-probability nucleotide sequences. For each public chain, a later analysis derived a clonal expansion index from normalized ranks of inferred template counts within each repertoire. A later analysis computed generation probabilities with a VDJ recombination model fitted to out-of-frame rearrangements, and checked the results against IGoR. In a later analysis, hypergeometric tests were used to score TCR-TCR, TCR-HLA and TCR-CMV co-occurrence, with a repertoire-size bias correction applied to TCR pairs. False discovery rates were estimated in a later analysis by permuting HLA or CMV assignments 20 times. A later analysis grouped co-occurring TCRs with DBSCAN, adding TCRdist sequence similarity when clustering within HLA-allele-positive subsets. For co-occurrence clustering, repertoires with fewer than 30,000 or more than 120,000 public chains were excluded, along with about five repertoires with anomalous nucleotide sharing. In TCRdb, the immuneACCESS table is reduced to in-frame sequences with V and J assigned. These tables do not hold every clone; where another copy was compared, an unresolved V gene accounts for under half, and the others remain unexplained. Clonal size and the V and J genes are those of that table, whereas D and trimming came from the DNA. Recorded for this sample are around 140,000 clones; roughly 80% of them occurred a single time. The ten largest account for 4.5% of the sample.

Material: PBMCs. The origin of this receptor is a man aged 35 to 55 in good health and CMV-seronegative.

The CDR3 here reads CASSPRSYSGDEQYF. The nucleotide sequence is given as TGCGCCAGCAGCCCCAGGTCCTATTCAGGGGACGAGCAGTACTTC. The chain is assembled from TRBV5-1 and TRBJ2-7; tentative D gene TRBD1, with 6 bases matching. V lost 4 bases and J lost 5 bases; the stretch between them is 19 bases long. From cysteine to phenylalanine, the CDR3 is 15 amino acids long. Only the CDR3 DNA stays, 45 bases, in frame from base 1. CDR1 SGHRS and CDR2 YFSETQ were looked up in the germline V gene.